This passage covers 3 T cell receptor beta chains from one sample sequenced in a study of cytomegalovirus exposure and HLA in healthy donors. Both 60 Vbeta primers and 13 Jbeta primers went into the PCR. Profiling relied on immunoSEQ multiplex PCR, and the TCRdb table lists in-frame clones only, not all of them. This sample has 200,000 or so clones; approximately 88% occur once, and the top ten carry 0.25% to 0.3%. The source material was PBMCs. These receptors all come from a boy younger than 18 in good health and CMV-seronegative.

V usage is TRBV6-5 and J usage is TRBJ1-3; no firm D call. CDR1 and CDR2 from the germline V gene are MNHEY and SVGAGI. The CDR3 runs to 15 residues. The germline V and J ends were trimmed by 0 bases and 0 bases, with 6 bases remaining between them. The CDR3 sequence: CASSYSTISGNTIYF. CDR3 nucleotide sequence: TGTGCCAGCAGTTACTCGACAATCTCTGGAAACACCATATATTTT.

The chain links TRBV6-5 to TRBJ2-7; D is possibly TRBD2 (5 bases). CDR1 MNHEY and CDR2 SVGAGI come from the germline V gene. The CDR3 runs to 16 residues. The V gene lost 0 bases and the J gene lost 2 bases, with 14 bases spanning the gap. Here the CDR3 reads CASSYSRERGAYEQYF. Here the CDR3 DNA reads TGTGCCAGCAGTTACTCGAGGGAGCGTGGCGCCTACGAGCAGTACTTC.

The chain uses TRBV27 and TRBJ2-1, with 7 bases that match TRBD1. Unmatched junction bases numbered 4, after V lost 3 bases and J lost 8 bases. Germline CDR1 is MNHEY and CDR2 is SMNVEV (reference sequence). This CDR3 spans 13 amino acids. CDR3 residues: CASSFNRGYEQFF. CDR3 nucleotides: TGTGCCAGCAGTTTTAACAGGGGTTATGAGCAGTTCTTC.